The clone carrying this TCR beta chain has a count of ten or more. The sample comes from a study of regulatory T cells in long-lasting Graves disease. The time point was: persistent/refractory GD, antithyroid drugs over 5 years with positive TRAb. Isolated PBMC RNA provided the starting material for the TCR library. Construction of the TCR beta libraries employed iRepertoire HTBI primers in conjunction with Arm-PCR of CDR3 regions. TCRdb re-derived calls from the multiplex PCR reads in MiXCR, one entry per CDR3 protein. The sample consists of a few hundred thousand distinct CDR3 sequences, 23% of them appearing once. The clonotype comes from a female donor with Graves disease. The material sequenced was peripheral blood mononuclear cells (PBMCs), taken when the disease was refractory, from a patient treated with antithyroid drugs.

For the CDR3, the DNA is TGTGCCAGCAGTCAAAACCCACGCGGTCTGCTAGCGGGATTGATCTCCTACGAGCAGTACTTC. Its protein product is CASSQNPRGLLAGLISYEQYF. The chain couples TRBV7-8 to TRBJ2-7; 9 bases align to TRBD2. This CDR3 is 21 amino acids long. V was clipped by 6 bases and J by 0 bases; unmatched bases: 24. The germline gives CDR1 SGHVS, CDR2 FQNEAQ.